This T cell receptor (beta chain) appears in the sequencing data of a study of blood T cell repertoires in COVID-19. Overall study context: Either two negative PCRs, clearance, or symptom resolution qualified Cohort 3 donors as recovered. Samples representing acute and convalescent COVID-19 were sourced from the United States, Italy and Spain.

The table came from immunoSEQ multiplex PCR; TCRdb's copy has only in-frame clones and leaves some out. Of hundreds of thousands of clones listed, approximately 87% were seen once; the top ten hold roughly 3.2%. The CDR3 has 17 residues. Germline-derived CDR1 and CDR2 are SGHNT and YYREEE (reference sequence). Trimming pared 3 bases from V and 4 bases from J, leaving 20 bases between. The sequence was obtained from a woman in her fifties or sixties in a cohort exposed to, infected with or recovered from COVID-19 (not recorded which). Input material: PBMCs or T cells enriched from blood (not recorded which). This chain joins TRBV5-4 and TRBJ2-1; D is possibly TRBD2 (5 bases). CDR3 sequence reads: CASSSGRSGKEYNEQFF. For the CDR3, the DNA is TGTGCCAGCAGCTCCGGAAGATCGGGGAAAGAATACAATGAGCAGTTCTTC.